This record covers a single T cell receptor (beta chain). As yet, its antigen is unknown. This entry is derived from a study of CD8 T cells in ankylosing spondylitis. Study-wide results and limits: One TCR beta motif, made up of several highly homologous variants, appeared characteristic of ankylosing spondylitis blood.

TCRdb recomputed calls from the 5' RACE reads with MiXCR, one row per CDR3 protein. The top ten hold 0.85% to 1% of the sample, which has 350,000 to 450,000 distinct CDR3 sequences, roughly 26% seen once. Sequences were obtained from blood, either unsorted or a sorted T cell fraction (not recorded which). The TCR was taken from a male donor with ankylosing spondylitis.

CDR3 nucleotide sequence: TGTGCCAGCAGTTTTTACGACAGGAACACTGAAGCTTTCTTT. As protein: CASSFYDRNTEAFF. V usage is TRBV27 and J usage is TRBJ1-1; D possibly corresponds to TRBD1 (5 bases). The CDR3 extends over 14 amino acids. Per the germline V gene, CDR1 is MNHEY and CDR2 is SMNVEV (reference sequence). V shed 3 bases and J shed 1 base, with 9 bases lying between them.